The 9 T cell receptor beta chains presented below share a single source sample, sequenced in a study of cytomegalovirus exposure and HLA in healthy donors (dated by TCRdb to about 2017). The library was built by means of the immunoSEQ multiplex PCR assay. For the multiplex PCR, a mixture combining 60 forward primers for TCR Vbeta segments and 13 reverse primers for TCR Jbeta segments was used. The source is immuneACCESS, and TCRdb retained only in-frame sequences with V and J called. Part of the clones is not carried over; for the studies checked, unresolved V genes explain less than half of this, and the remainder is unexplained. The sample's records list approximately 110,000 clones. The ten largest clones capture roughly 4% of the sample. Sequenced input: PBMCs. These receptors came from a young man in good health and CMV-seronegative.

A word on this clone: Additional DNA sequences in this sample encode the identical CDR3. V gene TRBV4-1 combines with J gene TRBJ2-1; TRBD1 matches at 7 bases. The CDR3 length is 14 residues. Germline CDR1 and CDR2: MGHRA and YSYEKL. The junction had 1 base not matched to a gene; V was cut back by 1 base and J by 4 bases. The CDR3 DNA is TGCGCCAGCAGCCAAGCGGGACAGTACAATGAGCAGTTCTTC. Translation: CASSQAGQYNEQFF.

The V and J genes are TRBV6-1 and TRBJ1-5; D possibly corresponds to TRBD1 (6 bases). Trimming removed 6 bases at V and 4 bases at J, with 16 bases between. The CDR3 has 15 residues. Germline values: CDR1 MNHNS, CDR2 SASEGT. CDR3 DNA sequence: TGTGCCAGCAGCCAAAGGGGGGGGATTAATCAGCCCCAGCATTTT. It specifies CASSQRGGINQPQHF.

This chain links TRBV6-5 with TRBJ2-1, with 7 bases lining up with TRBD2. V gave up 0 bases and J gave up 0 bases; unmatched junction bases: 2. Germline CDR1 and CDR2: MNHEY and SVGAGI. The CDR3 length is 16 residues. This chain's CDR3 is CASSYSAGSSYNEQFF. CDR3 in DNA: TGTGCCAGCAGTTACTCAGCGGGGAGCTCCTACAATGAGCAGTTCTTC.

The chain uses TRBV27 and TRBJ2-7, with 8 nucleotides matching TRBD2. The J segment lost 4 bases and the V segment lost 5 bases, leaving 10 bases of the junction unmatched. Germline CDR1 reads MNHEY; CDR2 reads SMNVEV (reference sequence). This CDR3 has 15 residues. The CDR3 region has the DNA TGTGCCAGCAGTGCTGCCCCTAGCGGGCCTTACGAGCAGTACTTC. Its protein product is CASSAAPSGPYEQYF.

The chain uses TRBV2 and TRBJ1-1; D uncertain. The CDR3 runs to 9 residues. Germline V gene sequence: CDR1 SNHLY, CDR2 FYNNEI. Trimming removed 8 bases from V and 8 bases from J, with 6 bases in between. The CDR3 is CASGREAFF. The CDR3 DNA follows: TGTGCCAGCGGCAGAGAAGCTTTCTTT.

This chain uses TRBV15 with TRBJ1-1; 9 bases agree with TRBD1. The CDR3 loop spans 15 amino acids. Germline V gene data show CDR1 as LNHNV and CDR2 as YYDKDF (reference sequence). V gave up 3 bases and J gave up 4 bases; unmatched junction bases: 6. The CDR3: CATSRDRGRGTEAFF. The CDR3 DNA sequence: TGTGCCACCAGCAGGGACAGGGGAAGGGGCACTGAAGCTTTCTTT. Drawing the rest from reference TRBV15 and TRBJ1-1, the complete variable domain is DAMVIQNPRYQVTQFGKPVTLSCSQTLNHNVMYWYQQKSSQAPKLLFHYYDKDFNNEADTPDNFQSRRPNTSFCFLDIRSPGLGDTAMYLCATSRDRGRGTEAFFGQGTRLTVV.

The J gene is TRBJ2-2, the V gene TRBV30, with 9 bases lining up with TRBD2. The CDR3 is 15 residues long. With V trimmed by 0 bases and J by 1 base, 0 bases remained unmatched. Germline CDR1 GTSNPN, CDR2 SVGIG (reference sequence). DNA of the CDR3: TGTGCCTGGAGTGTACTAGCGGGGAACACCGGGGAGCTGTTTTTT. It is translated as CAWSVLAGNTGELFF.

The chain carries TRBV11-2 and TRBJ2-7, with 7 positions matching TRBD1. Per germline, CDR1 SGHAT and CDR2 FQNNGV. This CDR3 contains 14 residues. V shed 1 base, J shed 3 bases, and the junction held 3 bases outside the gene matches. The CDR3 protein is CASSLGDSHYEQYF. The CDR3 DNA follows: TGTGCCAGCAGCTTAGGGGACAGCCACTACGAGCAGTACTTC.

The DNA for the CDR3 is TGCGCCAGCAGCTTGGGACAGGGGGACAAAGCTTTCTTT. Protein: CASSLGQGDKAFF. The chain employs TRBV5-1 and TRBJ1-1; TRBD1 aligns across 9 bases. Germline V lookup: CDR1 SGHRS, CDR2 YFSETQ. The CDR3 has 13 amino acids. V lost 0 bases to trimming and J lost 9 bases; unmatched junction nucleotides: 3.